These 27 T cell receptor beta chains originate from one sample sequenced in a study of T-cell memory formation after mild COVID-19. From the 5' RACE reads, TCRdb called clonotypes with MiXCR, one entry per CDR3 protein. Of hundreds of thousands of distinct CDR3 sequences detected, over 20% appear once; the ten largest clones hold under 15%. The sequenced material came from PBMCs or a T cell subset sorted from them (not recorded which). These receptors all come from an adult woman who had mild COVID-19 (a few samples of this study predate the infection). Cell type and time point are not known.

The rearrangement joins TRBV12-3 or TRBV12-4 to TRBJ1-1; D may be TRBD1 (6 bases). V was cut by 5 bases and J by 0 bases, with 19 bases left in between. This CDR3 region has 17 residues. CDR3 sequence: CASSPSAGGAMNTEAFF. For the CDR3, the DNA is TGTGCCAGCAGTCCCTCCGCGGGGGGGGCCATGAACACTGAAGCTTTCTTT.

This chain links TRBV24-1 with TRBJ2-5, with TRBD2 identical over 7 bases. The CDR3 has 14 amino acids. Germline CDR1 is KGHDR and CDR2 is SFDVKD. V lost 2 bases, J lost 2 bases, and 1 base stayed unmatched. The CDR3 DNA sequence: TGTGCCACCAGTGATTCCGGGAGGCAAGAGACCCAGTACTTC. Its translation is CATSDSGRQETQYF.

This clonotype showed up just a few times. J is TRBJ2-3 and V is TRBV4-1; D might be TRBD2 (7 bases). CDR3 length: 17 amino acids. In germline, CDR1 is MGHRA, CDR2 YSYEKL. V was shortened by 4 bases and J by 4 bases, with 21 bases between the two germline ends. CDR3 protein: CASSRTGGGAWADTQYF. The CDR3, as DNA: TGCGCCAGCAGCCGAACTGGTGGGGGGGCCTGGGCAGATACGCAGTATTTT.

The chain joins TRBV3-1 to TRBJ2-2, with 7 bases fitting TRBD2. Germline CDR1 is LGHDT and CDR2 is YNNKEL (reference sequence). CDR3 length equals 15 residues. V was clipped by 4 bases and J by 5 bases; unmatched bases: 7. CDR3 nucleotide sequence: TGTGCCAGCAGCCCGCTGGGCGGGGGAACCGGGGAGCTGTTTTTT. As protein: CASSPLGGGTGELFF.

This clonotype was seen only a few times. This sequence joins TRBV2 and TRBJ2-1; D is undetermined. Looked up from germline, CDR1 is SNHLY and CDR2 is FYNNEI. The V gene lost 5 bases and the J gene lost 9 bases, with 20 bases spanning the gap. The CDR3 is 15 amino acids. The CDR3 nucleotides are TGTGCCAGCAGTCCGGCCGCATCGGTGAGCAGTGAGCAGTTCTTC. It specifies CASSPAASVSSEQFF. The whole variable domain, remainder taken from reference TRBV2 and TRBJ2-1, is EPEVTQTPSHQVTQMGQEVILRCVPISNHLYFYWYRQILGQKVEFLVSFYNNEISEKSEIFDDQFSVERPDGSNFTLKIRSTKLEDSAMYFCASSPAASVSSEQFFGPGTRLTVL.

V gene TRBV24-1 combines with J gene TRBJ2-1, with 11 positions matching TRBD2. Germline-derived CDR1 and CDR2 are KGHDR and SFDVKD. V gave up 4 bases and J gave up 1 base; unmatched junction bases: 5. CDR3 size: 17 residues. CDR3 amino acids: CATSERLAGRSYNEQFF. CDR3 DNA sequence: TGTGCCACCAGTGAACGACTAGCGGGAAGGTCCTACAATGAGCAGTTCTTC.

The chain links TRBV30 to TRBJ1-2, with 8 nucleotides matching TRBD1. The V gene's germline CDR1 is GTSNPN and CDR2 SVGIG (reference sequence). The ends lost 3 bases at V and 8 bases at J; junction bases unmatched: 8. The length of the CDR3 is 13 residues. CDR3 sequence: CAWSEQGAQGYTF. DNA of the CDR3: TGTGCCTGGAGCGAGCAGGGGGCACAGGGCTACACCTTC.

The chain has TRBV9 and TRBJ2-5; 7 bases align to TRBD2. V shed 2 bases and J 1 base; nucleotides not matched to a gene: 5. The CDR3 is made up of 15 amino acids. CDR1 and CDR2 from the germline V gene are SGDLS and YYNGEE. The CDR3 protein is CASSVTGGSQETQYF. As DNA, the CDR3 is TGTGCCAGCAGCGTCACCGGGGGGTCCCAAGAGACCCAGTACTTC. The full variable domain, in which reference TRBV9 and TRBJ2-5 provide the parts outside the CDR3, is DSGVTQTPKHLITATGQRVTLRCSPRSGDLSVYWYQQSLDQGLQFLIQYYNGEERAKGNILERFSAQQFPDLHSELNLSSLELGDSALYFCASSVTGGSQETQYFGPGTRLLVL.

V gene TRBV15 combines with J gene TRBJ2-1; the match to TRBD2 covers 8 bases. The CDR3 contains 17 residues. CDR1 and CDR2 (germline): LNHNV, YYDKDF (reference sequence). Trimming took 0 bases from V and 8 from J; bases not matched to a gene: 12. The CDR3 coding sequence is TGTGCCACCAGCAGAGATTGGGGATCTAGCGGGCGGTATGAGCAGTTCTTC. Translated, it gives CATSRDWGSSGRYEQFF.

This clonotype was counted a few times. The genes are TRBV4-1 and TRBJ2-7, with D perhaps TRBD2 (7 bases). This CDR3 region has 16 residues. Germline V gives CDR1 MGHRA, CDR2 YSYEKL. V was cut by 7 bases and J by 4 bases, with 23 bases left in between. Written as DNA, the CDR3 is TGCGCCAGCAAAGGGGAGATGGGGGGGCAGGGTTACGAGCAGTACTTC. Translation: CASKGEMGGQGYEQYF.

This clonotype was detected a few times. The chain links TRBV4-3 to TRBJ1-2; D gene unclear. Germline loops: CDR1 LGHNA, CDR2 YSLEER. V lost 0 bases and J lost 2, with 10 bases in between. The CDR3 totals 15 residues. CDR3 sequence (DNA): TGCGCCAGCAGCCAAGAATCGGCGGTCAACTATGGCTACACCTTC. It specifies CASSQESAVNYGYTF.

The chain recombines TRBV3-1 with TRBJ2-1; 12 positions agree with TRBD1. Trimming cost V 0 bases and J 8 bases; bases outside gene matches: 8. The CDR3 is 17 amino acids. Germline CDR1 reads LGHDT; CDR2 reads YNNKEL (reference sequence). Here the CDR3 reads CASSQDPGTGGKDEQFF. DNA for the CDR3: TGTGCCAGCAGCCAAGACCCGGGGACAGGGGGCAAGGATGAGCAGTTCTTC.

The chain has TRBV29-1 and TRBJ2-2; D may correspond to TRBD1 or TRBD2 (5 bases each). With 5 bases removed from V and 6 bases from J, the gap between germline ends came to 10 bases. The germline CDR1 and CDR2 sequences are SQVTM and ANQGSEA. The CDR3 totals 12 residues. The CDR3 sequence is CSVLLGAGELFF. The CDR3 DNA is TGCAGCGTTTTACTAGGGGCCGGGGAGCTGTTTTTT.

CDR3 coding DNA: TGTGCCAGCAGAAAGACTAGCGGGCCCTACGAGCAGTACTTC. Protein product: CASRKTSGPYEQYF. The chain recombines TRBV27 with TRBJ2-7; 10 nucleotides align to TRBD2. Trimming removed 6 bases from V and 2 bases from J; junction bases left unmatched: 4. Germline V CDR1 and CDR2: MNHEY, SMNVEV (reference sequence). The CDR3 sequence is 14 residues long.

The chain uses TRBV7-8 and TRBJ2-4; D gene unclear. CDR1 is SGHVS, CDR2 FQNEAQ, per germline. This CDR3 is 15 amino acids long. Trimming took 2 bases from V and 0 from J, leaving 8 bases between them. CDR3 DNA: TGTGCCAGCAGCTTATGGGGTGGAGCCAAAAACATTCAGTACTTC. It encodes CASSLWGGAKNIQYF.

The gene calls are TRBV4-1 and TRBJ2-3, with 10 bases aligning to TRBD2. The V gene's germline CDR1 is MGHRA and CDR2 YSYEKL. V gave up 1 base and J gave up 7 bases; unmatched junction bases: 14. The CDR3 consists of 18 residues. The CDR3 sequence is CASSQGRASGSQRNTQYF. CDR3 DNA: TGCGCCAGCAGCCAAGGACGCGCTAGCGGGAGTCAGAGGAATACGCAGTATTTT.

V usage is TRBV7-3 and J usage is TRBJ1-1, with TRBD1 identical over 9 bases. Germline loops: CDR1 SGHTA, CDR2 FQGTGA. This CDR3 is 18 amino acids long. V lost 4 bases and J lost 5; bases outside the gene matches: 17. The CDR3 sequence: CASSSSGISQGASTEAFF. In DNA form, the CDR3 reads TGTGCCAGCAGCTCCTCCGGTATTTCACAGGGGGCTTCGACTGAAGCTTTCTTT.

This clonotype has more than one count but fewer than ten. The chain is built from TRBV29-1 and TRBJ2-7, with D unclear. The ends were cut back, 2 bases at V and 6 bases at J, with 8 bases in the middle. Germline V gene data show CDR1 as SQVTM and CDR2 as ANQGSEA. The CDR3 runs to 11 residues. The CDR3 here is CSVEIGPEQYF. The CDR3 bases are TGCAGCGTTGAAATAGGGCCCGAGCAGTACTTC.

This clonotype was seen repeatedly, ten times or more. The chain is built from TRBV4-3 and TRBJ2-1; D is ambiguous. The length of the CDR3 is 14 residues. The ends were cut back, 1 base at V and 6 bases at J, with 10 bases in the middle. The germline V gene has CDR1 LGHNA and CDR2 YSLEER. Here the CDR3 DNA reads TGCGCCAGCAGCCAAGGGGAACCTTCCAATGAGCAGTTCTTC. Its translation is CASSQGEPSNEQFF.

The chain is built from TRBV4-2 and TRBJ1-5; maybe TRBD1 (5 bases). The germline V gene encodes CDR1 LGHNA and CDR2 YNFKEQ. The CDR3 runs to 13 residues. The V end was cut by 4 bases, the J end by 9 bases, with 13 bases between. CDR3 DNA: TGTGCCAGCAGCCGAGCAGGGTCAGGGCCCCAGCATTTT. Amino acid sequence: CASSRAGSGPQHF.

The chain carries TRBV25-1 and TRBJ2-2, with D perhaps TRBD2 (5 bases). The CDR3 extends over 13 amino acids. Germline values: CDR1 MGHDK, CDR2 SYGVNS. Trimming cost V 8 bases and J 0 bases, with 7 bases left between them. DNA of the CDR3: TGTGCCAGCGGTAGCGCGAACACCGGGGAGCTGTTTTTT. It codes for CASGSANTGELFF.

In its sample, this clonotype was seen a few times. V usage is TRBV7-9 and J usage is TRBJ1-6; tentatively, D is TRBD1 (5 bases). This CDR3 is built from 12 residues. Trimming removed 8 bases at V and 4 bases at J, with 6 bases between. The germline V gene encodes CDR1 SEHNR and CDR2 FQNEAQ (reference sequence). DNA for the CDR3: TGTGCCAGCGGGGGGTATAATTCACCCCTCCACTTT. It translates to CASGGYNSPLHF.

The chain links TRBV18 to TRBJ1-5; 7 bases map to TRBD1. Germline CDR1 is KGHSH and CDR2 is LQKENI. J was trimmed by 5 bases and V by 4 bases; bases with no gene match: 5. The CDR3 is 14 residues long. The CDR3 DNA follows: TGTGCCAGCTCACTATCAGGGGGGCATCAGCCCCAGCATTTT. Encoded protein: CASSLSGGHQPQHF.

The table lists this clonotype with a few counts. The chain carries TRBV24-1 and TRBJ1-2; 7 bases line up with TRBD1. The CDR3 consists of 16 residues. Germline CDR1 reads KGHDR; CDR2 reads SFDVKD. With 1 base clipped from V and 7 bases from J, the junction kept 11 bases outside the gene matches. Written as DNA, the CDR3 is TGTGCCACCAGTGATTTTCCCGAAACAGGGGAGGGTGGCTACACCTTC. This translates into CATSDFPETGEGGYTF.

This clonotype turned up a few times. This sequence joins TRBV7-9 and TRBJ2-3; 8 nucleotides match TRBD2. Germline values: CDR1 SEHNR, CDR2 FQNEAQ (reference sequence). The length of the CDR3 is 17 residues. V lost 5 bases, J lost 4 bases, and 14 bases stayed unmatched. The CDR3 region is CASSPLTSAKIPDTQYF. The CDR3 nucleotides are TGTGCCAGCAGCCCCCTGACTAGCGCAAAGATCCCAGATACGCAGTATTTT.

This clonotype was seen a handful of times. The chain links TRBV9 to TRBJ2-2; D ambiguous. CDR3 size: 15 residues. Trimming took 0 bases from V and 3 from J, leaving 9 bases between them. Germline CDR1 reads SGDLS; CDR2 reads YYNGEE. The CDR3 nucleotides read TGTGCCAGCAGCGTAGAAGGGATTTACACCGGGGAGCTGTTTTTT. Translated: CASSVEGIYTGELFF.

This clonotype has a count of ten or more. The V and J genes are TRBV20-1 and TRBJ2-1; D is uncertain. The CDR3 contains 10 residues. The germline gives CDR1 DFQATT, CDR2 SNEGSKA (reference sequence). V lost 6 bases to trimming and J lost 8 bases, with 8 bases between them. Written as DNA, the CDR3 is TGCAGTGCAAGTCTACATGAGCAGTTCTTC. This gives the protein CSASLHEQFF.